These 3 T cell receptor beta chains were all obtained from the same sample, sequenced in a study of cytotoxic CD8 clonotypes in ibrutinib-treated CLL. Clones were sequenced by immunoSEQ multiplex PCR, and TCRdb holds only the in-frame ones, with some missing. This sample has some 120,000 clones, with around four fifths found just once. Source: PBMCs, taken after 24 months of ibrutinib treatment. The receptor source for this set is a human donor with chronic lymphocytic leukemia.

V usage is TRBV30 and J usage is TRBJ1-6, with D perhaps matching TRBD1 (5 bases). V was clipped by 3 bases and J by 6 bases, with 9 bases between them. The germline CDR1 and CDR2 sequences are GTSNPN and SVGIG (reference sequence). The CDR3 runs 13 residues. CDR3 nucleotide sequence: TGTGCCTGGAGACAGGAAGGTAATTCACCCCTCCACTTT. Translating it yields CAWRQEGNSPLHF.

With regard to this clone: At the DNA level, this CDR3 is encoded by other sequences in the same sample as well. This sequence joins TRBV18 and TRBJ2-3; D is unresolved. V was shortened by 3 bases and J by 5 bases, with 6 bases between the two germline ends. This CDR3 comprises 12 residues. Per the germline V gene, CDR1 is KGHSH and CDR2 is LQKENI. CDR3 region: CASSPIVDTQYF. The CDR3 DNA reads TGTGCCAGCTCACCCATCGTAGATACGCAGTATTTT. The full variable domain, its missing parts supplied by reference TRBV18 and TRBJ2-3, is NAGVMQNPRHLVRRRGQEARLRCSPMKGHSHVYWYRQLPEEGLKFMVYLQKENIIDESGMPKERFSAEFPKEGPSILRIQQVVRGDSAAYFCASSPIVDTQYFGPGTRLTVL.

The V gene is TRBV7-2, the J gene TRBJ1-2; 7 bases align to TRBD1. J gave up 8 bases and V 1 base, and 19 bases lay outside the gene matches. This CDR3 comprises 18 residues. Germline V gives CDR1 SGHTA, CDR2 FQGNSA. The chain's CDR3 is CASSLDLPDRSPMGGYTF. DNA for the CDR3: TGTGCCAGCAGCTTAGACCTACCGGACAGGTCGCCCATGGGGGGCTACACCTTC.